What follows are 8 T cell receptor beta chains derived from one specimen sequenced in a study of neurological immune-mediated disorders (dated by TCRdb to 2018 to 2020). Libraries came from 5' RACE. Sequencer: Illumina HiSeq 2500. The public reads were quality trimmed at Q25 with fastp and then assembled into clones with MiXCR by TCRdb, keeping productive beta chains. Rows merge per CDR3 protein into single entries with the most common DNA and genes. The sample profile shows about 21,000 distinct CDR3 sequences; 6.2% of them were found once. Together, the top ten hold less than 50% of the sample. Sequencing was done on a sample of CD8+ T cells from blood. These TCRs come from a man aged 18 to 29 in good health.

This clonotype was detected a few times. V usage is TRBV6-4 and J usage is TRBJ2-5, with D perhaps matching TRBD1 or TRBD2 (5 bases each). CDR3 length: 13 residues. Germline CDR1 is MRHNA and CDR2 is SNTAGT. Deletions cut 2 bases from V and 5 bases from J, with 9 bases between. As DNA, the CDR3 is TGTGCCAGCAGTGACAGGGACGGGGAGACCCAGTACTTC. Amino acids: CASSDRDGETQYF.

This clonotype was counted at least ten times. The chain employs TRBV30 and TRBJ2-7, with D perhaps being TRBD1 or TRBD2 (6 bases each). Trimming removed 4 bases at V and 7 bases at J, with 11 bases between. The CDR3 runs 11 residues. CDR1 is GTSNPN, CDR2 SVGIG, per germline (reference sequence). DNA of the CDR3: TGTGCCTGGACGGGGGCTGGGGAGCAGTACTTC. It specifies CAWTGAGEQYF.

In this sample, this clonotype turned up many times. The V gene is TRBV10-3, the J gene TRBJ1-1; D remains unclear. The CDR3 loop spans 17 amino acids. V shed 6 bases and J shed 0 bases, with 20 bases lying between them. Germline V CDR1 and CDR2: ENHRY, SYGVKD. The CDR3 loop is CAIREDTKGPMNTEAFF. The DNA of the CDR3 is TGTGCCATCAGGGAAGACACGAAAGGACCCATGAACACTGAAGCTTTCTTT.

This clonotype was counted at least ten times. This rearrangement joins TRBV12-5 to TRBJ1-4, with a tentative D call TRBD1 (5 bases). This CDR3 contains 15 residues. Trimming took 6 bases from V and 0 from J, leaving 11 bases between them. The germline CDR1 and CDR2 sequences are LGHNT and FRNRAP. The CDR3 nucleotides are TGTGCTAGTGGCCTTCACAGGACAACTAATGAAAAACTGTTTTTT. It yields the protein CASGLHRTTNEKLFF. The complete variable domain, with remaining parts taken from reference TRBV12-5 and TRBJ1-4, reads DARVTQTPRHKVTEMGQEVTMRCQPILGHNTVFWYRQTMMQGLELLAYFRNRAPLDDSGMPKDRFSAEMPDATLATLKIQPSEPRDSAVYFCASGLHRTTNEKLFFGSGTQLSVL.

This clonotype occurred many times. This sequence joins TRBV5-1 and TRBJ1-1; unclear D gene. The germline gives CDR1 SGHRS, CDR2 YFSETQ. CDR3 length equals 14 residues. The V end was cut by 4 bases, the J end by 1 base, with 11 bases between. CDR3 nucleotides: TGCGCCAGCAGCCCACGGGCAGAGAACACTGAAGCTTTCTTT. It encodes CASSPRAENTEAFF.

There are many counts of this clonotype. Here the CDR3 DNA reads TGCAGCGTTGAAGGGACAGGGGGTCACACTGAAGCTTTCTTT. Translation gives CSVEGTGGHTEAFF. This chain joins TRBV29-1 and TRBJ1-1; 10 bases are a match to TRBD1. Germline V lookup: CDR1 SQVTM, CDR2 ANQGSEA. J was trimmed by 3 bases and V by 1 base; bases with no gene match: 2. The CDR3 runs to 14 residues.

This clonotype was counted many times. The chain recombines TRBV19 with TRBJ2-1; D unresolved. This CDR3 spans 13 amino acids. The germline gives CDR1 LNHDA, CDR2 SQIVND (reference sequence). The ends were cut back, 5 bases at V and 6 bases at J, with 11 bases in the middle. The chain's CDR3 is CASSPAVFNEQFF. The CDR3 DNA is TGTGCCAGTAGTCCAGCAGTCTTCAATGAGCAGTTCTTC.

This clonotype was observed at least ten times. The CDR3 DNA reads TGCAGTGCTAAAAACCCGGAGCGCTCCTACGAGCAGTACTTC. Translating gives CSAKNPERSYEQYF. V gene TRBV20-1 combines with J gene TRBJ2-7, with D unclear. Germline V gene sequence: CDR1 DFQATT, CDR2 SNEGSKA (reference sequence). Trimming cost V 4 bases and J 0 bases, with 13 bases left between them. The CDR3 is made up of 14 amino acids.